The source of this T cell receptor beta chain is a study of naive and memory T cell subsets. Per germline, CDR1 SEHNR and CDR2 FQNEAQ (reference sequence). This CDR3 is 16 amino acids long. Trimming left V 3 bases short and J 4 bases short, with 17 bases between. A UMI-containing oligonucleotide was joined by 3' ligation to the TCR cDNA template. This clonotype was picked up many times. Ligated cDNA underwent four rounds of PCR with nested alpha and beta constant region primers and SP2. One entry per CDR3 protein results from TCRdb running MiXCR on the 5' RACE reads. The sample includes approximately 58,000 distinct CDR3 sequences, around 7.3% of them seen just once.

This sequence originates from a male donor in good health. The rearrangement joins TRBV7-9 to TRBJ2-3; a possible D gene is TRBD2 (6 bases). DNA for the CDR3: TGTGCCAGCAGCTTTCCTACTTCCCCGGGGGCAGATACGCAGTATTTT. Its translation: CASSFPTSPGADTQYF.